The clone carrying this T cell receptor (beta chain) was counted at least ten times. No antigen is known for it. Preparation of TCR beta libraries was done by quantitative 5'-RACE with molecular barcodes. Via MiXCR, TCRdb re-called the 5' RACE reads, giving one row per CDR3 protein. The sample lists about 220,000 distinct CDR3 sequences, about a quarter occurring once. The sample originates from a study of CD8 T cells in ankylosing spondylitis. Per germline, CDR1 SQVTM and CDR2 ANQGSEA. Trimming at V came to 6 bases and at J to 3 bases, leaving 8 bases not matched to a gene. The CDR3 extends over 14 amino acids. Study findings and constraints: Earlier reports found some motif variants in synovial fluid and blood in reactive arthritis. Reportedly, significant enrichment of disease-linked clones occurred in matched ankylosing spondylitis synovial fluid. What seemed typical of ankylosing spondylitis blood was a TCR beta motif built from 7 or 8 highly homologous variants.

The sequence was collected from a male donor with ankylosing spondylitis or in good health (not recorded which). Sequencing was carried out using blood, either unsorted or a sorted T cell fraction (not recorded which). V usage is TRBV29-1 and J usage is TRBJ1-5, with 7 bases lining up with TRBD1. CDR3 loop: CSVLDDRDNQPQHF. In DNA form, the CDR3 reads TGCAGCGTCTTAGACGACAGGGACAATCAGCCCCAGCATTTT.